The 19 T cell receptor beta chains reported below all come from one sample, sequenced in a study of Ad26.COV2.S vaccination and SARS-CoV-2 variants. Assay used: immunoSEQ multiplex PCR; TCRdb lists only in-frame clones, some missing. Of hundreds of thousands of clones in the sample, around 87% were seen once. Treatment meaning: about 20 received Ad26.COV2.S at low or high dose, single or two shots; about 5 received placebo; per-sample allocation not given. Day 63 after the first vaccine or placebo injection was the time point for sampling. The sequences come from peripheral blood, collected in a trial of Ad26.COV2.S vaccine versus placebo. The receptors derive from a person aged 18-60 years who received the Ad26.COV2.S COVID-19 vaccine or a placebo.

V is TRBV24-1 and J is TRBJ2-3; no clear D. Germline values: CDR1 KGHDR, CDR2 SFDVKD. The CDR3 loop spans 12 amino acids. With 6 bases removed from V and 6 bases from J, the gap between germline ends came to 9 bases. As DNA, the CDR3 is TGTGCCACCAGTCCGGATGGGGATACGCAGTATTTT. Its translation: CATSPDGDTQYF.

The rearrangement links TRBV7-9 to TRBJ1-1; 12 positions agree with TRBD1. This CDR3 comprises 17 residues. J lost 1 base, V lost 5 bases, and 8 bases had no gene match. The germline V gene has CDR1 SEHNR and CDR2 FQNEAQ (reference sequence). This CDR3 reads CASSGDRGRERNTEAFF. The CDR3 nucleotides are TGTGCCAGCAGCGGGGACAGGGGGCGAGAGAGGAACACTGAAGCTTTCTTT.

The chain has TRBV10-3 and TRBJ1-6; TRBD1 aligns across 7 bases. V trimming: 10 bases; J trimming: 7 bases; junction bases outside the gene matches: 7. Germline lookup yields CDR1 ENHRY and CDR2 SYGVKD. The CDR3 runs to 13 residues. The CDR3 nucleotides read TGTGCCACCACCGGGACAGACAATTCACCCCTCCACTTT. As protein: CATTGTDNSPLHF.

The chain has TRBV15 and TRBJ2-7, with D hard to call. This CDR3 is built from 14 residues. Germline CDR1 reads LNHNV; CDR2 reads YYDKDF (reference sequence). The V end was cut by 8 bases, the J end by 2 bases, with 16 bases between. Here the CDR3 DNA reads TGTGCCACCCTTCGAGACACGTTTGCCTACGAGCAGTACTTC. This codes for CATLRDTFAYEQYF.

The chain recombines TRBV5-1 with TRBJ1-6, with a possible D match to TRBD1 (6 bases). The V gene lost 6 bases and the J gene lost 9 bases, with 19 bases spanning the gap. The CDR3 is 15 residues long. Germline lookup yields CDR1 SGHRS and CDR2 YFSETQ. The CDR3 DNA is TGCGCCAGCACCTCCTCGCAGGGGAGTGGTTCACCCCTCCACTTT. Its protein is CASTSSQGSGSPLHF.

DNA for the CDR3: TGTGCCAGCAGCCTTACTAGCGGGGTCAATGCCGGGGAGCTGTTTTTT. Translated: CASSLTSGVNAGELFF. The J gene is TRBJ2-2, the V gene TRBV7-3, with 10 bases aligning to TRBD2. V shed 5 bases, J shed 6 bases, and the junction held 9 bases outside the gene matches. The CDR3 sequence is 16 residues long. Germline V gene lookup returns CDR1 SGHTA and CDR2 FQGTGA.

The rearrangement links TRBV4-1 to TRBJ1-2, with 8 bases fitting TRBD1. The germline gives CDR1 MGHRA, CDR2 YSYEKL. The CDR3 loop spans 14 amino acids. The V segment lost 3 bases and the J segment 8 bases; nucleotides outside the gene matches: 8. In DNA form, the CDR3 reads TGCGCCAGCAGCCAGGACCAGGGGGCAGGGGGCTACACCTTC. This encodes CASSQDQGAGGYTF.

The chain recombines TRBV4-1 with TRBJ1-5; no definite D call. The germline V and J ends were trimmed by 1 base and 7 bases, with 11 bases remaining between them. Looked up from germline, CDR1 is MGHRA and CDR2 is YSYEKL. This CDR3 contains 14 residues. This chain's CDR3 is CASSQVPTGQPQHF. In DNA, the CDR3 is TGCGCCAGCAGCCAAGTCCCGACCGGGCAGCCCCAGCATTTT.

This chain connects TRBV7-3 to TRBJ2-1, with 14 bases that match TRBD2. The V gene end was trimmed by 2 bases and the J gene end by 4 bases; junction bases not matched to a gene: 7. CDR1 SGHTA and CDR2 FQGTGA come from the germline V gene. This CDR3 spans 18 amino acids. CDR3 DNA sequence: TGTGCCAGCAGCTTACTCCCGACTAGCGGGGGGGAATACAATGAGCAGTTCTTC. It specifies CASSLLPTSGGEYNEQFF.

The V and J genes are TRBV12-3 or TRBV12-4 and TRBJ2-2; TRBD1 is a possible D gene (6 bases). The CDR3 runs 12 residues. Trimming took off 6 bases at V and 8 bases at J, with 10 bases between the two ends. The CDR3 region has the DNA TGTGCCAGCAGCTCCCAGGGGGGGGAGCTGTTTTTT. Protein sequence: CASSSQGGELFF.

This clone has just a few counts. V gene TRBV4-3 combines with J gene TRBJ2-4; D perhaps matches TRBD1 (6 bases). The CDR3 has 14 residues. V was clipped by 0 bases and J by 10 bases, with 13 bases between them. Per germline, CDR1 LGHNA and CDR2 YSLEER. CDR3 sequence (DNA): TGCGCCAGCAGCCAAGATGGCCAGGGGCGGATTCAGTACTTC. Encoded protein: CASSQDGQGRIQYF.

There are a few counts of this clone. J is TRBJ1-4 and V is TRBV5-8, with TRBD1 matching over 10 bases. Germline V gene lookup returns CDR1 SGHTS and CDR2 YDEGEE. V shed 4 bases, J shed 8 bases, and the junction held 8 bases outside the gene matches. CDR3 length: 15 residues. The CDR3 protein is CASSLGGQGQEKLFF. CDR3 DNA sequence: TGTGCCAGCAGCCTGGGGGGACAGGGGCAAGAAAAACTGTTTTTT.

This rearrangement joins TRBV7-9 to TRBJ1-3; D might be TRBD1 (5 bases). The V gene's germline CDR1 is SEHNR and CDR2 FQNEAQ (reference sequence). Trimming pared 0 bases from V and 4 bases from J, leaving 19 bases between. This CDR3 has 18 residues. CDR3 nucleotides: TGTGCCAGCAGCTTAGCGTTAACCGGCAGACAGTACGGAAACACCATATATTTT. This sequence encodes CASSLALTGRQYGNTIYF.

The chain has TRBV9 and TRBJ1-2; no reliable D call. Germline V lookup: CDR1 SGDLS, CDR2 YYNGEE. V lost 0 bases and J 2 bases, leaving 14 bases between the germline ends. The CDR3 length is 16 residues. The CDR3, as DNA: TGTGCCAGCAGCGTAGCCCAGATTGATGGGAACTATGGCTACACCTTC. Its protein is CASSVAQIDGNYGYTF.

The rearrangement uses TRBV29-1 and TRBJ1-2; the D is unclear. Germline V gene sequence: CDR1 SQVTM, CDR2 ANQGSEA. The CDR3 covers 13 residues. Deletions cut 2 bases from V and 4 bases from J, with 11 bases between. The CDR3 loop is CSVESGSGYGYTF. In DNA form, the CDR3 reads TGCAGCGTTGAAAGTGGGTCCGGCTATGGCTACACCTTC.

This clone was picked up a small number of times. This rearrangement joins TRBV4-3 to TRBJ2-1; no definite D call. This CDR3 is 16 amino acids long. The V gene lost 1 base and the J gene lost 2 bases, with 12 bases spanning the gap. Germline CDR1 reads LGHNA; CDR2 reads YSLEER. DNA of the CDR3: TGCGCCAGCAGCCAAGTTTTAGCATTGACCTACAATGAGCAGTTCTTC. The encoded protein is CASSQVLALTYNEQFF.

J is TRBJ2-1 and V is TRBV12-5; 7 nucleotides match TRBD2. V dropped 7 bases and J dropped 3; count of bases not matched to a gene: 9. The germline V gene encodes CDR1 LGHNT and CDR2 FRNRAP. There are 15 residues in the CDR3. This CDR3 is CASVPGGPLYNEQFF. CDR3 coding DNA: TGTGCTAGTGTGCCGGGGGGACCCCTCTACAATGAGCAGTTCTTC. Together with reference TRBV12-5 and TRBJ2-1, the CDR3 gives the full variable domain: DARVTQTPRHKVTEMGQEVTMRCQPILGHNTVFWYRQTMMQGLELLAYFRNRAPLDDSGMPKDRFSAEMPDATLATLKIQPSEPRDSAVYFCASVPGGPLYNEQFFGPGTRLTVL.

V usage is TRBV29-1 and J usage is TRBJ2-2, with 9 bases identical to TRBD2. The CDR3 is made up of 15 amino acids. The V gene's germline CDR1 is SQVTM and CDR2 ANQGSEA. The V segment lost 4 bases and the J segment 2 bases; nucleotides outside the gene matches: 5. CDR3 protein: CSVGLAGLNTGELFF. The DNA of the CDR3 is TGCAGCGTTGGGCTAGCGGGGCTAAACACCGGGGAGCTGTTTTTT.

This clone was observed a handful of times. The chain links TRBV29-1 to TRBJ1-6; D unresolved. Trimming removed 5 bases from V and 0 bases from J, with 8 bases in between. CDR3 length equals 14 residues. CDR1 is SQVTM, CDR2 ANQGSEA, per germline. The CDR3 reads CSVRTSSYNSPLHF. The CDR3 nucleotides read TGCAGCGTTCGGACCAGCTCCTATAATTCACCCCTCCACTTT.